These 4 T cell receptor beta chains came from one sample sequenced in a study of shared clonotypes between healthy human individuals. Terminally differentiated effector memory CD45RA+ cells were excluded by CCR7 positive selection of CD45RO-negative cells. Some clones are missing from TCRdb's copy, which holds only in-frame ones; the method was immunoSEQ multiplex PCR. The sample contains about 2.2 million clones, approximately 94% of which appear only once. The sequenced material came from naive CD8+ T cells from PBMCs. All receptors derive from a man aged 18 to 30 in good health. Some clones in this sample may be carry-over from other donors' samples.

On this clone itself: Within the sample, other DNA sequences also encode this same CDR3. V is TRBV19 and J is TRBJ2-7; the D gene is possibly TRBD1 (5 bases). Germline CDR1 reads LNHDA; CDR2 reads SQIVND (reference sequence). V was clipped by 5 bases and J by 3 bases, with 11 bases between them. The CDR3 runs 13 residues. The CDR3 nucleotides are TGTGCCAGTAGTTTGACAGTTCTCTACGAGCAGTACTTC. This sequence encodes CASSLTVLYEQYF.

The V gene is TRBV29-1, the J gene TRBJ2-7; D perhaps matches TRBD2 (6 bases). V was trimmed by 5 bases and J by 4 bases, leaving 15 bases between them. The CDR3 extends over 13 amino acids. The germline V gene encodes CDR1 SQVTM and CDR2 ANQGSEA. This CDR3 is CSVIVGRSYEQYF. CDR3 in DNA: TGCAGCGTTATTGTCGGGAGATCGTACGAGCAGTACTTC.

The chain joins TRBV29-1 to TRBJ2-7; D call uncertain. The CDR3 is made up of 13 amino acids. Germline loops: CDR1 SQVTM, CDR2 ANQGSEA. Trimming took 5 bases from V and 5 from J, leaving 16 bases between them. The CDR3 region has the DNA TGCAGCGTTAATAGGCACTCCAGCCACGAGCAGTACTTC. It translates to CSVNRHSSHEQYF.

The CDR3 bases are TGCAGCGTCGAAACGGGCCTCAGCGAGCAGTACTTC. Translation: CSVETGLSEQYF. The chain uses TRBV29-1 and TRBJ2-7; D unclear. Germline V gene sequence: CDR1 SQVTM, CDR2 ANQGSEA. With 6 bases removed from V and 6 bases from J, the gap between germline ends came to 15 bases. The CDR3 has 12 amino acids.